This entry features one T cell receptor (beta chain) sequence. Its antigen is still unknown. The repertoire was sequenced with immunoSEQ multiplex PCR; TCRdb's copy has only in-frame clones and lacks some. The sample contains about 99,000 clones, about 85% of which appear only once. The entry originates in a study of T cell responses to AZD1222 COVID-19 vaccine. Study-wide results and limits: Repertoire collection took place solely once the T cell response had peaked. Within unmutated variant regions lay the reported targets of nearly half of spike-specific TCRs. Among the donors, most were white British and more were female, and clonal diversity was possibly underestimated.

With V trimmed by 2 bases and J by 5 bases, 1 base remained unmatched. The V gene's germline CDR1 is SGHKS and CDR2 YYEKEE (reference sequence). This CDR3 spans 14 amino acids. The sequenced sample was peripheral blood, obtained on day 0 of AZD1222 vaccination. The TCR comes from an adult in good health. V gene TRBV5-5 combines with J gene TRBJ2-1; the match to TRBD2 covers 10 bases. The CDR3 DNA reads TGTGCCAGCAGCTTCACTAGCGGGGACAATGAGCAGTTCTTC. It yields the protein CASSFTSGDNEQFF.